This T cell receptor beta chain stems from a study of control samples from healthy donors and cancer patients. Only in-frame clones appear in the TCRdb table, and some are missing; sequencing was by immunoSEQ multiplex PCR. The sample records about 22,000 clones, around 83% being singletons. CDR1 and CDR2 from the germline V gene are LNHDA and SQIVND (reference sequence). Germline trimming cut 5 bases from V and 4 bases from J; bases unmatched to any gene: 11. This CDR3 contains 16 residues. The sample consisted of PBMCs. This receptor was identified in a man aged 55 to 70 with head and neck cancer. The chain is built from TRBV19 and TRBJ2-3; the match to TRBD2 covers 8 bases. The CDR3 here is CASSSSGLVVSDTQYF. The CDR3 bases are TGTGCCAGTAGTTCCTCGGGACTAGTAGTATCAGATACGCAGTATTTT.